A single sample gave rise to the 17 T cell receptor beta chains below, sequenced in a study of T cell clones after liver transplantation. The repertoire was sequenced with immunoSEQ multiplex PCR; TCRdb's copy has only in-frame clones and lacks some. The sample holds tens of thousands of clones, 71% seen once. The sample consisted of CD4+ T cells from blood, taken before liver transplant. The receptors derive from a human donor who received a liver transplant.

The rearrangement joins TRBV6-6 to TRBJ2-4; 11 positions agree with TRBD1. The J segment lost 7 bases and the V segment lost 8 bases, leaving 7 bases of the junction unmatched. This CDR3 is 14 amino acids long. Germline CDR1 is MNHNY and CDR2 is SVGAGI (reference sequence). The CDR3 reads CASCLGQGANIQYF. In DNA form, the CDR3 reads TGTGCCAGCTGCCTCGGACAGGGGGCTAACATTCAGTACTTC.

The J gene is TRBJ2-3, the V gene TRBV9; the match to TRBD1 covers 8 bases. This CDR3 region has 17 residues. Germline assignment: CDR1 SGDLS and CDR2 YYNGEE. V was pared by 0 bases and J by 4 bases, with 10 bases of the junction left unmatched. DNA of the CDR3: TGTGCCAGCAGCGTAGGGTCGAGGACAGGGTTACCAGATACGCAGTATTTT. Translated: CASSVGSRTGLPDTQYF.

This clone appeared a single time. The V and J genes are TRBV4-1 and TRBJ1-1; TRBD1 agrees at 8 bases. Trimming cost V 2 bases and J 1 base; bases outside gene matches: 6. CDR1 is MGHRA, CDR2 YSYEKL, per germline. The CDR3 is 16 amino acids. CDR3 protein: CASSQIVRGRNTEAFF. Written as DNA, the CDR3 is TGCGCCAGCAGCCAAATCGTCAGGGGGCGGAACACTGAAGCTTTCTTT.

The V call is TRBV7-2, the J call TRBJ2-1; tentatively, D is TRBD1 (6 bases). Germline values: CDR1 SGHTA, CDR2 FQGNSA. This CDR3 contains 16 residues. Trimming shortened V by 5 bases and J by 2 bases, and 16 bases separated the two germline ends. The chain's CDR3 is CASSRSQGFTYNEQFF. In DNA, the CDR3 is TGTGCCAGCAGCAGATCCCAGGGGTTCACCTACAATGAGCAGTTCTTC.

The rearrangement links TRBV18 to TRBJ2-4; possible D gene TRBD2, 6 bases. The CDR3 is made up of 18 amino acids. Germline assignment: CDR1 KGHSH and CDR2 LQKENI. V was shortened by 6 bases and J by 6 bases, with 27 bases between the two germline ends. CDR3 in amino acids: CASSQGRQPSVGGNIQYF. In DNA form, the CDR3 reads TGTGCCAGCTCCCAAGGGCGACAGCCCTCCGTGGGGGGAAACATTCAGTACTTC.

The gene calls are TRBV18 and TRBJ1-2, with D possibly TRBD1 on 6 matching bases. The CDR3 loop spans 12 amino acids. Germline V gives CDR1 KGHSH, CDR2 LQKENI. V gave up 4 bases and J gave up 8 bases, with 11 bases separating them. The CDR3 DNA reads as TGTGCCAGCTCACTGGGGGCACAGGGCTACACCTTC. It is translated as CASSLGAQGYTF.

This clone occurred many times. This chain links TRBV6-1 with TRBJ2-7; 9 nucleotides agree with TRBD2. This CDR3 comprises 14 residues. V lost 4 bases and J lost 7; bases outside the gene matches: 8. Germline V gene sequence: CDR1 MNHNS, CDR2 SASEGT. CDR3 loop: CASSVSLAGREQYF. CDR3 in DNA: TGTGCCAGCAGTGTTTCGCTAGCGGGGAGAGAGCAGTACTTC.

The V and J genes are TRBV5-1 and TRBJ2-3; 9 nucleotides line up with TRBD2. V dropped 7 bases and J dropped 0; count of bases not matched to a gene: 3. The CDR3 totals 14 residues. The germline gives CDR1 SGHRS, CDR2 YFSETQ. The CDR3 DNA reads TGCGCCAGCCAGCGGGGGGTTAGCACAGATACGCAGTATTTT. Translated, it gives CASQRGVSTDTQYF.

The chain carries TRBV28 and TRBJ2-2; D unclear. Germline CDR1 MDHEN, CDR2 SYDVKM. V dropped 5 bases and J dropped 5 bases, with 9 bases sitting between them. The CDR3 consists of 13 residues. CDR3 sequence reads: CASSPPQTGELFF. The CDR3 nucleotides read TGTGCCAGCAGTCCCCCCCAAACCGGGGAGCTGTTTTTT.

The chain's CDR3 is CASSGQGVGNQPQHF. In DNA, the CDR3 is TGTGCCAGCAGCGGACAGGGTGTGGGCAATCAGCCCCAGCATTTT. The chain employs TRBV2 and TRBJ1-5; 8 bases agree with TRBD1. The CDR3 is made up of 15 amino acids. Germline lookup yields CDR1 SNHLY and CDR2 FYNNEI. The ends lost 6 bases at V and 2 bases at J; junction bases unmatched: 6. Together with reference TRBV2 and TRBJ1-5, the CDR3 gives the full variable domain: EPEVTQTPSHQVTQMGQEVILRCVPISNHLYFYWYRQILGQKVEFLVSFYNNEISEKSEIFDDQFSVERPDGSNFTLKIRSTKLEDSAMYFCASSGQGVGNQPQHFGDGTRLSIL.

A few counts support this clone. CDR3: CASSHRQGSFGNTIYF. The CDR3 bases are TGTGCCAGCAGCCACAGACAGGGTTCTTTCGGGAACACCATATATTTT. The chain links TRBV7-8 to TRBJ1-3; TRBD1 matches 7 bases. The junction had 14 bases not matched to a gene; V was cut back by 5 bases and J by 7 bases. CDR1 and CDR2 (germline): SGHVS, FQNEAQ. The CDR3 has 16 amino acids.

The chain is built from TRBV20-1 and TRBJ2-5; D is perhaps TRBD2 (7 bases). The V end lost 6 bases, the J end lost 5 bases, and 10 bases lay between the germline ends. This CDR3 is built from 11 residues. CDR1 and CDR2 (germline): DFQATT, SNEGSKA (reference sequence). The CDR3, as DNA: TGCAGTGCGCGGGGGCATGAGACCCAGTACTTC. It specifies CSARGHETQYF.

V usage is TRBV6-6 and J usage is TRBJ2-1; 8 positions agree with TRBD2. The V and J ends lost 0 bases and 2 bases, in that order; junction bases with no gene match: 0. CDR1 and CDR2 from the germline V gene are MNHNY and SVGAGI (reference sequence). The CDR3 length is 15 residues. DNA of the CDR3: TGTGCCAGCAGTTACTCCGGGGGGGCCTACAATGAGCAGTTCTTC. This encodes CASSYSGGAYNEQFF.

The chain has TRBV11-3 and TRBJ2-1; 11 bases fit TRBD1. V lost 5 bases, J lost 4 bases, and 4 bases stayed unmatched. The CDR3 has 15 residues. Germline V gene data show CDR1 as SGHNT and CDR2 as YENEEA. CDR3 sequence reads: CASSHGTGGYNEQFF. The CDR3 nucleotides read TGTGCCAGCAGCCACGGGACAGGGGGGTACAATGAGCAGTTCTTC.

The CDR3 loop reads CASSETQGAIGNEQFF. For the CDR3, the DNA is TGTGCCAGCAGCGAGACACAGGGGGCAATCGGCAATGAGCAGTTCTTC. The V and J genes are TRBV7-6 and TRBJ2-1, with TRBD1 matching over 9 bases. From germline, CDR1 is SGHVS and CDR2 FNYEAQ. The CDR3 is made up of 16 amino acids. Trimming cost V 5 bases and J 6 bases; bases outside gene matches: 11.

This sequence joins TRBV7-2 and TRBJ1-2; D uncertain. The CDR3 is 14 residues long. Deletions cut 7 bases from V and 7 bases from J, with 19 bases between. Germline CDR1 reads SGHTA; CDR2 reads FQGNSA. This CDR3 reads CASTPGPRSGGYTF. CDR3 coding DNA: TGTGCCAGCACCCCAGGTCCACGGTCTGGTGGCTACACCTTC.

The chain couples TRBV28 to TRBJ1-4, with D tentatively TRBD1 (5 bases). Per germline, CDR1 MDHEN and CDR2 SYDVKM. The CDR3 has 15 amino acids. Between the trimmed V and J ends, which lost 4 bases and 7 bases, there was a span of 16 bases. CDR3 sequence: CASSSWRGGGEKLFF. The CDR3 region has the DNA TGTGCCAGCAGTTCCTGGCGCGGGGGGGGTGAAAAACTGTTTTTT.